This T cell receptor beta chain was identified in a study of blood T cell repertoires in COVID-19. On the study more broadly: In each case, the material was cDNA or gDNA derived from T cells, B-cell-depleted T cells, or PBMCs.

Per the authors' pipeline: Researchers report that nucleated cell counts were estimated from reference gene primer amplification. Using immunoSEQ multiplex PCR, the repertoire was profiled, and TCRdb retains in-frame clones only, with some absent. V, J and clone size derive from that table, while D and trimming were established from the DNA sequence. The top ten clones hold around 2.5% of a sample with fewer than 250,000 clones, approximately 83% of them seen once. CDR1 and CDR2 (germline): SGHRS, YFSETQ. Germline trimming cut 4 bases from V and 2 bases from J; bases unmatched to any gene: 2. The CDR3 has 14 residues.

The rearrangement uses TRBV5-1 and TRBJ2-5, with 10 positions matching TRBD1. The receptor comes from a woman in her 40s with active or convalescent COVID-19. The sample comprised peripheral blood. The CDR3 nucleotides are TGCGCCAGCAGCCCGGACAGGGGGCAAGAGACCCAGTACTTC. The encoded protein is CASSPDRGQETQYF.